The clone carrying this T cell receptor (beta chain) was detected a few times. Its antigen is unknown. This record comes from a study of shared clonotypes between healthy human individuals. Study-wide points: Clonotypes shared by all four donors outscored non-shared clonotypes in generation probability.

Repertoires were generated with immunoSEQ multiplex PCR, while TCRdb's copy carries only in-frame clones and drops some. The data hold some 700,000 clones, with around 90% observed a single time. V lost 3 bases to trimming and J lost 8 bases; unmatched junction nucleotides: 3. Germline V CDR1 and CDR2: LGHNA, YNFKEQ. The CDR3 is made up of 13 amino acids. This rearrangement joins TRBV4-2 to TRBJ2-1, with TRBD2 matching over 8 bases. The sample taken for sequencing was memory CD8+ T cells from PBMCs. The subset here: CD45RO+ cells pooled with CCR7-negative TemRA cells. This receptor was obtained from a man younger than 30 in good health. Some clones in this sample may be carry-over from other donors' samples. The CDR3 here is CASSHREGDEQFF. The CDR3 nucleotides read TGTGCCAGCAGCCACCGGGAGGGCGATGAGCAGTTCTTC.